This T cell receptor beta chain stems from a study of shared clonotypes between healthy human individuals. CD4+ cells were split into CD45RA+ naive and CD45RA-negative memory subsets. Sorted subsets were amplified in replicate PCRs using 200 ng DNA, around 30,000 T cell genomes. Study processing details: From ImmunoSEQ came sequences covering only the junction and carrying no quality scores, so filtering differed. The method was immunoSEQ multiplex PCR; TCRdb's version includes in-frame clones alone and lacks a portion of them. V and J calls and clone size are copied from that table; D and trimming were computed from the DNA. Of hundreds of thousands of clones in the sample, around three quarters were seen once. To note about this clone: Its antigen remains unknown.

Findings and limits, study-wide: Among the subsets, naive ones generally showed larger estimated richness than memory ones.

The sequenced material came from memory CD4+ T cells sorted from blood. Described subset: CD45RA-negative fraction. The source of this sequence is a woman in her twenties or thirties in good health.

This CDR3 reads CASTYGLAGITDTQYF. The CDR3 DNA sequence: TGTGCCAGCACCTATGGGCTAGCGGGGATCACAGATACGCAGTATTTT. This chain joins TRBV7-9 and TRBJ2-3; 9 bases align to TRBD2. Germline V gene data show CDR1 as SEHNR and CDR2 as FQNEAQ (reference sequence). The CDR3 totals 16 residues. Trimming at V came to 7 bases and at J to 2 bases, leaving 10 bases not matched to a gene.